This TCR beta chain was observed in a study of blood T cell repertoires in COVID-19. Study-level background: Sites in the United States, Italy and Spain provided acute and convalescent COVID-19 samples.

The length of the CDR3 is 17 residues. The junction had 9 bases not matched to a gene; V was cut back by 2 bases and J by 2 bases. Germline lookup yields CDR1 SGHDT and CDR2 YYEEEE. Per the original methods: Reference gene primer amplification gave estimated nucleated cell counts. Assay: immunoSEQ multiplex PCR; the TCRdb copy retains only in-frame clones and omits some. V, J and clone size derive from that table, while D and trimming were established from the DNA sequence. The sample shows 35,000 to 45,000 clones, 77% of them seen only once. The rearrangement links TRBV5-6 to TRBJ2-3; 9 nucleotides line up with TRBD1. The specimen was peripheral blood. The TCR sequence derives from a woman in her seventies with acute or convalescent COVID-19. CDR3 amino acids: CASSLGQGLLSTDTQYF. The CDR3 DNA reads TGTGCCAGCAGCTTAGGACAGGGGCTCCTATCCACAGATACGCAGTATTTT. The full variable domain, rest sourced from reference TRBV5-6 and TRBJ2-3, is DAGVTQSPTHLIKTRGQQVTLRCSPKSGHDTVSWYQQALGQGPQFIFQYYEEEERQRGNFPDRFSGHQFPNYSSELNVNALLLGDSALYLCASSLGQGLLSTDTQYFGPGTRLTVL.